A single sample gave rise to the 30 T cell receptor beta chains below, sequenced in a study of metastatic and nonmetastatic thyroid tumors. All patients were treatment-naive before thyroid surgery. Via MiXCR, TCRdb re-called the PCR reads. The sample gives about 14,000 clones, around 4% of which show up once; 27% is in the top ten. The sample comprised tumor tissue. The receptors originated from a female donor with papillary thyroid cancer or a benign thyroid nodule (not recorded which). Some clones in this sample may be carry-over from other donors' samples.

This chain connects TRBV7-2 to TRBJ2-1; no reliable D call. From germline, CDR1 is SGHTA and CDR2 FQGNSA. The CDR3 is 16 amino acids. V was cut by 3 bases and J by 2 bases, with 14 bases left in between. CDR3 amino acids: CASSFYPLSPYNEQFF. The CDR3 coding sequence is TGTGCCAGCAGCTTTTATCCCCTATCCCCCTACAATGAGCAGTTCTTC.

This clone was seen only a few times. The chain has TRBV27 and TRBJ2-4, with 12 bases lining up with TRBD2. This CDR3 has 17 residues. Germline CDR1 and CDR2: MNHEY and SMNVEV (reference sequence). The V gene end was trimmed by 6 bases and the J gene end by 0 bases; junction bases not matched to a gene: 6. CDR3 amino acids: CASRLAGGGLAKNIQYF. The CDR3 DNA reads TGTGCCAGCAGGCTAGCGGGAGGGGGGCTAGCCAAAAACATTCAGTACTTC.

The table lists this clone with a few counts. The chain is built from TRBV28 and TRBJ2-7; D not resolved. The CDR3 runs 15 residues. Trimming stripped 0 bases from V and 6 bases from J, with 15 bases between. Germline CDR1 reads MDHEN; CDR2 reads SYDVKM. Here the CDR3 DNA reads TGTGCCAGCAGTTTATGGCTTGATGGCCCGGGCGAGCAGTACTTC. This gives the protein CASSLWLDGPGEQYF.

In its sample, this clone was seen a few times. A much larger clone lies one base from this, so it may be a read error. Distinct nucleotide sequences in the sample also encode this CDR3. The chain combines TRBV18 with TRBJ1-5; 7 nucleotides agree with TRBD1. This CDR3 contains 17 residues. Germline CDR1 KGHSH, CDR2 LQKENI. The CDR3 here is CASSPHPGQPSNQPQHF. The CDR3 nucleotides are TGTGCCAGCTCACCACATCCGGGACAGCCAAGCAATCAGCCCCAGCACTTT.

This clone was picked up a small number of times. The chain has TRBV2 and TRBJ1-2; D is unclear. Between the trimmed V and J ends, which lost 3 bases and 3 bases, there was a span of 8 bases. The CDR3 totals 13 residues. Germline CDR1 reads SNHLY; CDR2 reads FYNNEI. The chain's CDR3 is CASSDGRYYGYTF. CDR3 nucleotide sequence: TGTGCCAGCAGTGATGGGAGGTACTATGGCTACACCTTC.

The chain is built from TRBV6-2 or TRBV6-3 and TRBJ1-6; D is ambiguous. V gave up 0 bases and J gave up 10 bases, with 7 bases separating them. There are 13 residues in the CDR3. Germline V CDR1 and CDR2: MNHEY, SVGEGT. The CDR3 bases are TGTGCCAGCAGTTACTCCCCGGAATCACCCCTCCACTTT. Translated, it gives CASSYSPESPLHF.

The genes are TRBV2 and TRBJ1-2; 8 nucleotides match TRBD1. The CDR3 has 14 amino acids. V dropped 6 bases and J dropped 8; count of bases not matched to a gene: 11. In germline, CDR1 is SNHLY, CDR2 FYNNEI. In DNA, the CDR3 is TGTGCCAGCAGAGGACCGGGACAGGTTAAGGGCTACACCTTC. Protein: CASRGPGQVKGYTF.

The sample holds a few counts of this clone. This chain connects TRBV28 to TRBJ2-1; D remains ambiguous. Germline CDR1 MDHEN, CDR2 SYDVKM. V was clipped by 2 bases and J by 2 bases, with 10 bases between them. CDR3 size: 15 residues. The chain's CDR3 is CASSLNARTYNEQFF. DNA for the CDR3: TGTGCCAGCAGTTTAAACGCCAGGACCTACAATGAGCAGTTCTTC.

Remarks on this clone: Mismatch with germline at one junction end may stem from a read error. The CDR3 DNA sequence: TGTGCCAGTAGCCATTCGGGGTTGGGCTACAATCAGCAGTTCTTC. Its translation is CASSHSGLGYNQQFF. The rearrangement joins TRBV7-9 to TRBJ2-1, with D perhaps TRBD2 (5 bases). Germline loops: CDR1 SEHNR, CDR2 FQNEAQ (reference sequence). This CDR3 has 15 residues.

This clone is large by share. This rearrangement joins TRBV6-1 to TRBJ1-2, with 8 bases identical to TRBD1. This CDR3 has 13 amino acids. CDR1 and CDR2 (germline): MNHNS, SASEGT. After removal of 8 bases from V and 2 bases from J, the junction contained 4 bases not matched to a gene. The CDR3 here is CASRTGMNYGYTF. CDR3 sequence (DNA): TGTGCCAGCCGGACAGGGATGAACTATGGCTACACCTTC.

This chain uses TRBV6-2 or TRBV6-3 with TRBJ2-7; TRBD1 aligns across 9 bases. Germline V gene sequence: CDR1 MNHEY, CDR2 SVGEGT. V lost 6 bases to trimming and J lost 0 bases; unmatched junction nucleotides: 6. The CDR3 loop spans 15 amino acids. The CDR3 bases are TGTGCCAGCAGATTGGGACAGGGTGCCTCCTACGAGCAGTACTTC. It codes for CASRLGQGASYEQYF.

This clone was seen only a few times. This chain joins TRBV12-3 or TRBV12-4 and TRBJ2-7, with D possibly being TRBD1 (6 bases). Trimming removed 5 bases at V and 4 bases at J, with 12 bases between. The CDR3 loop spans 13 amino acids. The CDR3 DNA sequence: TGTGCCAGCAGTAGACAGGAAAGTTACGAGCAGTACTTC. Translation: CASSRQESYEQYF.

The chain couples TRBV19 to TRBJ1-6; possible D gene TRBD1, 6 bases. The germline V gene encodes CDR1 LNHDA and CDR2 SQIVND (reference sequence). V dropped 3 bases and J dropped 6 bases, with 15 bases sitting between them. The CDR3 covers 16 residues. The DNA of the CDR3 is TGTGCCAGTAGTATCTTAACTGGGGGCACTAATTCACCCCTCCACTTT. It codes for CASSILTGGTNSPLHF.

V and J are TRBV6-1 and TRBJ2-2; TRBD2 might be the D (6 bases). CDR1 MNHNS and CDR2 SASEGT come from the germline V gene. V was clipped by 8 bases and J by 4 bases, with 17 bases between them. The CDR3 covers 15 residues. This CDR3 reads CASSIGGSGTGELFF. As DNA, the CDR3 is TGTGCCAGCTCCATAGGAGGGTCGGGCACCGGGGAGCTGTTTTTT.

The chain carries TRBV5-1 and TRBJ2-1, with 14 bases matching TRBD2. Germline trimming cut 0 bases from V and 7 bases from J; bases unmatched to any gene: 3. Germline CDR1 reads SGHRS; CDR2 reads YFSETQ. CDR3 length: 16 residues. Written as DNA, the CDR3 is TGCGCCAGCAGCTTGGGGACTAGCGGGGGGTGGAATGAGCAGTTCTTC. This translates into CASSLGTSGGWNEQFF.

This clone was seen only a few times. J is TRBJ2-1 and V is TRBV6-1; D gene uncertain. The length of the CDR3 is 13 residues. V lost 8 bases and J lost 4, with 12 bases in between. The germline gives CDR1 MNHNS, CDR2 SASEGT. The CDR3 is CASGSAEYNEQFF. CDR3 nucleotides: TGTGCCAGCGGGTCAGCCGAATACAATGAGCAGTTCTTC.

This chain links TRBV24-1 with TRBJ2-1; no clear D gene. The ends were cut back, 3 bases at V and 8 bases at J, with 10 bases in the middle. CDR1 and CDR2 from the germline V gene are KGHDR and SFDVKD. The CDR3 extends over 13 amino acids. Here the CDR3 DNA reads TGTGCCACCAGTGATGCGAACATTTATGAGCAGTTCTTC. This sequence encodes CATSDANIYEQFF.

The chain carries TRBV19 and TRBJ2-1; possibly TRBD2 for D (5 bases). The V and J ends lost 5 bases and 5 bases respectively, with 16 bases between them. Germline V gene lookup returns CDR1 LNHDA and CDR2 SQIVND (reference sequence). The CDR3 runs 15 residues. CDR3 protein: CASSQGLLEHNEQFF. The CDR3 DNA sequence: TGTGCCAGTAGTCAAGGACTCCTCGAGCACAATGAGCAGTTCTTC.

The V call is TRBV5-8, the J call TRBJ2-2; 7 bases agree with TRBD2. Trimming at V came to 2 bases and at J to 6 bases, leaving 1 base not matched to a gene. Germline CDR1 reads SGHTS; CDR2 reads YDEGEE. CDR3 length: 13 amino acids. DNA for the CDR3: TGTGCCAGCAGCTTCCTAGCGGCCGGGGAGCTGTTTTTT. Protein product: CASSFLAAGELFF.

V is TRBV5-1 and J is TRBJ2-1; D is uncertain. This CDR3 has 16 amino acids. Trimming stripped 0 bases from V and 5 bases from J, with 15 bases between. Germline V gives CDR1 SGHRS, CDR2 YFSETQ. CDR3 protein: CASSLEAMSVNNEQFF. CDR3 in DNA: TGCGCCAGCAGCTTGGAGGCCATGAGTGTAAACAATGAGCAGTTCTTC.

The chain uses TRBV28 and TRBJ2-1, with 8 nucleotides matching TRBD2. The CDR3 has 15 residues. With V trimmed by 6 bases and J by 3 bases, 7 bases remained unmatched. Germline loops: CDR1 MDHEN, CDR2 SYDVKM. The CDR3 here is CASSRRLAGYNEQFF. CDR3 bases: TGTGCCAGCAGCCGACGTCTAGCGGGCTACAATGAGCAGTTCTTC. The whole variable domain, remainder taken from reference TRBV28 and TRBJ2-1, is DVKVTQSSRYLVKRTGEKVFLECVQDMDHENMFWYRQDPGLGLRLIYFSYDVKMKEKGDIPEGYSVSREKKERFSLILESASTNQTSMYLCASSRRLAGYNEQFFGPGTRLTVL.

J is TRBJ2-7 and V is TRBV27; possibly TRBD1 for D (5 bases). Trimming removed 1 base at V and 3 bases at J, with 13 bases between. Germline V gene lookup returns CDR1 MNHEY and CDR2 SMNVEV (reference sequence). This CDR3 region has 15 residues. CDR3 sequence reads: CASSLLETAYYEQYF. In nucleotides, the CDR3 is TGTGCCAGCAGTTTATTAGAGACAGCCTACTACGAGCAGTACTTC.

In this sample, this clone turned up many times. The CDR3 here is CASLSWQTVTEAFF. CDR3 bases: TGTGCCAGCTTAAGTTGGCAAACGGTCACTGAAGCTTTCTTT. The rearrangement uses TRBV28 and TRBJ1-1, with no clear D. The V end lost 8 bases, the J end lost 4 bases, and 17 bases lay between the germline ends. The CDR3 runs to 14 residues. Germline loops: CDR1 MDHEN, CDR2 SYDVKM.

This chain links TRBV20-1 with TRBJ2-4, with D perhaps being TRBD1 or TRBD2 (5 bases each). Germline-derived CDR1 and CDR2 are DFQATT and SNEGSKA (reference sequence). The CDR3 has 14 amino acids. V lost 0 bases and J 9 bases, leaving 15 bases between the germline ends. The CDR3 bases are TGCAGTGCTAGAGATATGGCTAGCCAGGGCATTCAGTACTTC. It encodes CSARDMASQGIQYF.

This chain connects TRBV6-2 or TRBV6-3 to TRBJ2-7; D is unresolved. The V and J ends lost 4 bases and 3 bases respectively, with 1 base between them. Germline V lookup: CDR1 MNHEY, CDR2 SVGEGT. The CDR3 runs to 10 residues. The CDR3 sequence is CASSFYEQYF. In DNA, the CDR3 is TGTGCCAGCAGTTTCTACGAGCAGTACTTC.

The gene calls are TRBV12-3 or TRBV12-4 and TRBJ2-2, with TRBD2 identical over 13 bases. J lost 5 bases, V lost 4 bases, and 7 bases had no gene match. This CDR3 region has 17 residues. The CDR3 sequence: CASSSLGLAGVTGELFF. The DNA for the CDR3 is TGTGCCAGCAGTTCCCTTGGACTAGCGGGAGTGACCGGGGAGCTGTTTTTT.

This clone was seen only a few times. The V call is TRBV15, the J call TRBJ1-3; 7 bases fit TRBD1. The CDR3 is 21 amino acids. The V and J ends lost 3 bases and 2 bases, in that order; junction bases with no gene match: 22. Germline V lookup: CDR1 LNHNV, CDR2 YYDKDF (reference sequence). DNA of the CDR3: TGTGCCACCAGCAGCAACCCCGGGGACAGCCTAATTGCCGGTACTGGAAACACCATATATTTT. Translation gives CATSSNPGDSLIAGTGNTIYF. Drawing the rest from reference TRBV15 and TRBJ1-3, the complete variable domain is DAMVIQNPRYQVTQFGKPVTLSCSQTLNHNVMYWYQQKSSQAPKLLFHYYDKDFNNEADTPDNFQSRRPNTSFCFLDIRSPGLGDTAMYLCATSSNPGDSLIAGTGNTIYFGEGSWLTVV.

The rearrangement uses TRBV6-2 or TRBV6-3 and TRBJ2-7; D possibly corresponds to TRBD1 (6 bases). Trimming took 0 bases from V and 4 from J, leaving 13 bases between them. The CDR3 consists of 15 residues. The germline V gene encodes CDR1 MNHEY and CDR2 SVGEGT. The CDR3 nucleotides are TGTGCCAGCAGTTACTCCCGGACAGCTGAGTACGAGCAGTACTTC. It translates to CASSYSRTAEYEQYF.

By frequency in the sample, this clone is medium-sized. The chain uses TRBV11-2 and TRBJ1-1; D is undetermined. V was clipped by 0 bases and J by 5 bases, with 10 bases between them. Per the germline V gene, CDR1 is SGHAT and CDR2 is FQNNGV. CDR3 size: 14 residues. CDR3 nucleotide sequence: TGTGCCAGCAGCTTAGATCAAGCGGGGACTGAAGCTTTCTTT. As protein: CASSLDQAGTEAFF.

This clone was observed a few times. This rearrangement joins TRBV6-1 to TRBJ1-1; 8 bases fit TRBD1. Trimming took 6 bases from V and 1 from J; bases not matched to a gene: 7. CDR3 length equals 15 residues. Germline V CDR1 and CDR2: MNHNS, SASEGT. The CDR3 spells CASRPPTGANTEAFF. The CDR3 DNA reads as TGTGCCAGCAGACCCCCGACAGGGGCGAACACTGAAGCTTTCTTT.